This TCR beta chain was captured by sequencing in a study of cytomegalovirus exposure and HLA in healthy donors. With 60 Vbeta and 13 Jbeta primers, the PCR was carried out. Sequenced by immunoSEQ multiplex PCR; TCRdb stores in-frame clones only, minus some. The sample includes approximately 190,000 clones, approximately 80% of them seen just once. Specimen: PBMCs. This clonotype was sampled from a man between 40 and 49 years old in good health and CMV-seropositive.

CDR3 residues: CASSYSSRGGTDTQYF. In DNA, the CDR3 is TGTGCCAGCAGTTACTCCTCGCGGGGGGGCACAGATACGCAGTATTTT. The rearrangement joins TRBV6-5 to TRBJ2-3, with 8 positions matching TRBD2. V was pared by 0 bases and J by 1 base, with 3 bases of the junction left unmatched. CDR1 and CDR2 from the germline V gene are MNHEY and SVGAGI. The CDR3 sequence is 16 residues long.